A single sample gave rise to the 5 T cell receptor beta chains below, sequenced in a study of lymphopenia after photon versus proton radiotherapy (dated by TCRdb to about 2019). Library construction relied on the immunoSEQ multiplex PCR assay. This immuneACCESS table, as held by TCRdb, lists in-frame sequences with V and J called but not all clones. Of the missing ones, under half trace to an unresolved V gene in checked studies; the others have no known cause. This sample lists around 160,000 clones; roughly nine tenths were detected once. The ten largest clones capture around 5.1% of the sample. The specimen comprised peripheral blood, sampled from a patient treated with photon-based radiotherapy. These receptors came from a man between 50 and 59 years old with gastric cancer.

Remarks on this clone: Additional DNA sequences in this sample encode the identical CDR3. The V gene is TRBV10-3, the J gene TRBJ2-7; D is perhaps TRBD2 (6 bases). Germline assignment: CDR1 ENHRY and CDR2 SYGVKD. V was pared by 0 bases and J by 3 bases, with 6 bases between. The CDR3 consists of 13 residues. The CDR3 reads CAISESGGYEQYF. The CDR3 DNA reads TGTGCCATCAGTGAGTCCGGGGGCTACGAGCAGTACTTC.

This rearrangement joins TRBV5-1 to TRBJ2-1; TRBD1 might be the D (6 bases). CDR3 length equals 15 residues. The germline V gene encodes CDR1 SGHRS and CDR2 YFSETQ. V was trimmed by 0 bases and J by 0 bases, leaving 7 bases between them. The DNA for the CDR3 is TGCGCCAGCAGCTTGGGGGGGCCCTCCTACAATGAGCAGTTCTTC. As protein: CASSLGGPSYNEQFF.

The chain uses TRBV19 and TRBJ1-5; D call uncertain. The V gene's germline CDR1 is LNHDA and CDR2 SQIVND (reference sequence). This CDR3 contains 12 residues. The V and J ends lost 5 bases and 7 bases respectively, with 9 bases between them. CDR3 DNA sequence: TGTGCCAGTAGTCTAGTTAGACAGCCCCAGCATTTT. It yields the protein CASSLVRQPQHF.

This chain connects TRBV19 to TRBJ2-1, with 13 bases lining up with TRBD2. V lost 5 bases and J lost 0; bases outside the gene matches: 4. This CDR3 spans 17 amino acids. Germline assignment: CDR1 LNHDA and CDR2 SQIVND (reference sequence). The CDR3 reads CASSPRTSGSSYNEQFF. CDR3 DNA sequence: TGTGCCAGTAGTCCCCGGACTAGCGGGAGCTCCTACAATGAGCAGTTCTTC.

This sequence joins TRBV15 and TRBJ2-1; 8 nucleotides align to TRBD2. Trimming at V came to 0 bases and at J to 6 bases, leaving 4 bases not matched to a gene. The germline V gene encodes CDR1 LNHNV and CDR2 YYDKDF (reference sequence). The CDR3 is 15 amino acids. Here the CDR3 reads CATSRETSGGNEQFF. The CDR3 coding sequence is TGTGCCACCAGCAGAGAAACTAGCGGAGGCAATGAGCAGTTCTTC.